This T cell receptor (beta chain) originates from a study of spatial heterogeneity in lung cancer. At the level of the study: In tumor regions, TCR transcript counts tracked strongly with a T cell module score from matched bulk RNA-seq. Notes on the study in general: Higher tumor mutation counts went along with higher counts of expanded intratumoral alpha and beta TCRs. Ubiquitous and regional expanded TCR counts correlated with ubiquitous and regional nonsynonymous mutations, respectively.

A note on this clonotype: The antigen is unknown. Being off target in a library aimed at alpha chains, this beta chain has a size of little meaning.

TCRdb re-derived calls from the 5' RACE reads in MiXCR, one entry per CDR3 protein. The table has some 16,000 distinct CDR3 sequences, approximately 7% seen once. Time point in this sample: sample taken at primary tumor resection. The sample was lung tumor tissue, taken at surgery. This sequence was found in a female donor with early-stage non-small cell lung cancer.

CDR3 sequence: CASSTQRGARETQYF. The CDR3 DNA follows: TGTGCCAGCAGCACCCAGCGGGGGGCCAGGGAGACCCAGTACTTC. The chain couples TRBV7-2 to TRBJ2-5; TRBD2 aligns across 9 bases. The ends lost 5 bases at V and 5 bases at J; junction bases unmatched: 9. The germline CDR1 and CDR2 sequences are SGHTA and FQGNSA. This CDR3 is 15 amino acids long.